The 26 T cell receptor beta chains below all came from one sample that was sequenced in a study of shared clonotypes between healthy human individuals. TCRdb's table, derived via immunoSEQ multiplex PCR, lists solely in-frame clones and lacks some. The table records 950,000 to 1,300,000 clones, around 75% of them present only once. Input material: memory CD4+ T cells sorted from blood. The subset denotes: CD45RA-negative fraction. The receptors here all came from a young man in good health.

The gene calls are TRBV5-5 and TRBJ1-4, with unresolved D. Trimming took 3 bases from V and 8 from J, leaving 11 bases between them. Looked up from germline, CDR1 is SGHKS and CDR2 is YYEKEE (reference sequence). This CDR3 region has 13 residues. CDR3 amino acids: CASSSEQFEKLFF. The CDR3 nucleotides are TGTGCCAGCAGCTCGGAACAGTTCGAAAAACTGTTTTTT.

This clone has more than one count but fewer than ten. The DNA for the CDR3 is TGTGCCAGCAGCTTACGGCCAGGTAGCGGGGTAAATGAGCAGTTCTTC. Its protein product is CASSLRPGSGVNEQFF. The chain combines TRBV7-3 with TRBJ2-1; 8 bases align to TRBD2. CDR3 length equals 16 residues. The V and J ends lost 2 bases and 7 bases, in that order; junction bases with no gene match: 10. Germline V gene sequence: CDR1 SGHTA, CDR2 FQGTGA.

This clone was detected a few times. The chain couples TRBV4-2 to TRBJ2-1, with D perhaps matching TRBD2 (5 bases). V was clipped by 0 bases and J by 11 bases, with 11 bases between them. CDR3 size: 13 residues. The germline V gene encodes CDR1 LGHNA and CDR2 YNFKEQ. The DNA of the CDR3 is TGTGCCAGCAGCCAAGATCGGGCTAGCAAGCAGTTCTTC. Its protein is CASSQDRASKQFF.

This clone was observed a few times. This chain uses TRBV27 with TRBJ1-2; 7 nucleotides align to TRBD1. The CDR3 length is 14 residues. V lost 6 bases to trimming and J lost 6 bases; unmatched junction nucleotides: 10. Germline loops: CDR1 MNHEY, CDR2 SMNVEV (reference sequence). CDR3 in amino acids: CASRTLTGQDGYTF. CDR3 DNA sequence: TGTGCCAGCAGGACCCTGACAGGGCAGGATGGCTACACCTTC.

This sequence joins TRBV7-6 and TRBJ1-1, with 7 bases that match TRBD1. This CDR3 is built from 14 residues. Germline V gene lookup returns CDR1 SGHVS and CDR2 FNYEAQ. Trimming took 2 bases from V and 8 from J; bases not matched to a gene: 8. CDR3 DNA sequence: TGTGCCAGCAGCTTAAACTGGGGACAGCGGGAAGCTTTCTTT. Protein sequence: CASSLNWGQREAFF.

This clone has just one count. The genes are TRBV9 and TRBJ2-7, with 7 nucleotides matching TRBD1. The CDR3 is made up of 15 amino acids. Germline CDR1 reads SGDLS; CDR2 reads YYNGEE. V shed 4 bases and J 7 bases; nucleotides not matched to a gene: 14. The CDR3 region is CASSKSGTVAGEQYF. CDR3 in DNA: TGTGCCAGCAGCAAATCCGGGACAGTAGCAGGAGAGCAGTACTTC.

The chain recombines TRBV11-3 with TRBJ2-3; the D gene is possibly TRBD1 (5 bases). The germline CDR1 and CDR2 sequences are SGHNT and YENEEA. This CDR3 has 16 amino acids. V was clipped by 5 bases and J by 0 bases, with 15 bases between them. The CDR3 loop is CASSHTGGESTDTQYF. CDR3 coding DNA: TGTGCCAGCAGCCATACAGGCGGAGAGAGCACAGATACGCAGTATTTT.

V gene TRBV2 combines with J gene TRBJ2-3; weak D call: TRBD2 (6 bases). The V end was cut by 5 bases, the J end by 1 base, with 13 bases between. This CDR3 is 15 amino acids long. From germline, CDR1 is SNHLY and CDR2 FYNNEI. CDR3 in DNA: TGTGCCAGCAGTAAACTGGGCGGGGGCACAGATACGCAGTATTTT. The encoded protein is CASSKLGGGTDTQYF.

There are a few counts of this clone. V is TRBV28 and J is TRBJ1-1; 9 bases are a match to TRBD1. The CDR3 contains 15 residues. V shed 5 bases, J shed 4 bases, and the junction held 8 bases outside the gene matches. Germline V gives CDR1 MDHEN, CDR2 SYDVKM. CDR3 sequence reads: CASSDGDRVGTEAFF. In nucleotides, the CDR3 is TGTGCCAGCAGTGACGGGGACAGGGTGGGCACTGAAGCTTTCTTT.

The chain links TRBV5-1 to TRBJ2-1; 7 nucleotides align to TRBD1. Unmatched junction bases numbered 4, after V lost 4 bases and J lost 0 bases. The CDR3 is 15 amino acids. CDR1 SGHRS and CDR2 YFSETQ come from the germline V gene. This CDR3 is CASSPTGFSYNEQFF. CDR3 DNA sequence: TGCGCCAGCAGCCCGACAGGGTTCTCCTACAATGAGCAGTTCTTC.

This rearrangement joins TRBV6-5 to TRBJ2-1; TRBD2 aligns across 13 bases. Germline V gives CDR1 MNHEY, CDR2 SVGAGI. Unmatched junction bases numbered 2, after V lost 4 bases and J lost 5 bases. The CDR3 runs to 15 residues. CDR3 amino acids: CASSSTSGRNNEQFF. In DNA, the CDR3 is TGTGCCAGCAGTTCGACTAGCGGGAGGAACAATGAGCAGTTCTTC.

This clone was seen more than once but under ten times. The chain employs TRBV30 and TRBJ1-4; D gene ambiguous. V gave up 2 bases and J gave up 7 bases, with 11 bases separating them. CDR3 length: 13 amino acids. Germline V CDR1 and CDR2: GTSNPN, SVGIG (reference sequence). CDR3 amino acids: CAWSLGWGEKLFF. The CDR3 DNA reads TGTGCCTGGAGTCTAGGTTGGGGTGAAAAACTGTTTTTT.

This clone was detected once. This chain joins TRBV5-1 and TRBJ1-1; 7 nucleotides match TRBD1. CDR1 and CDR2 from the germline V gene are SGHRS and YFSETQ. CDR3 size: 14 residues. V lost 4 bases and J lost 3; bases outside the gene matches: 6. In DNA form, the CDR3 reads TGCGCCAGCAGCCTCGACAGGGCCGACACTGAAGCTTTCTTT. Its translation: CASSLDRADTEAFF. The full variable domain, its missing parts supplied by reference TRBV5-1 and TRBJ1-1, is KAGVTQTPRYLIKTRGQQVTLSCSPISGHRSVSWYQQTPGQGLQFLFEYFSETQRNKGNFPGRFSGRQFSNSRSEMNVSTLELGDSALYLCASSLDRADTEAFFGQGTRLTVV.

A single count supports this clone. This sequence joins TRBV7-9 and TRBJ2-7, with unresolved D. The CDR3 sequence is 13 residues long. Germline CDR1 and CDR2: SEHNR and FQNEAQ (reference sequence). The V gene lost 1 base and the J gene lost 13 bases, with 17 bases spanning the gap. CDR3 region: CASSLDATSSPYF. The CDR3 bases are TGTGCCAGCAGCTTAGATGCTACGAGCAGCCCTTACTTC.

The CDR3 region is CARRLAGVYEQYF. The CDR3 nucleotides read TGCGCCAGAAGACTAGCGGGAGTGTACGAGCAGTACTTC. This chain uses TRBV10-1 with TRBJ2-7; 12 bases match TRBD2. J was trimmed by 4 bases and V by 9 bases; bases with no gene match: 4. The CDR3 is made up of 13 amino acids. Germline CDR1 is WNHNN and CDR2 is SYGVQD (reference sequence).

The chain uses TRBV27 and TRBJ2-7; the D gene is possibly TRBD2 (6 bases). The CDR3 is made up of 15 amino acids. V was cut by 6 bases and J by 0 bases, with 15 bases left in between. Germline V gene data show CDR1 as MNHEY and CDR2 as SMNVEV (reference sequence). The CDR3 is CASSRSGIVSYEQYF. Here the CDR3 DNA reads TGTGCCAGCAGCCGTAGCGGAATTGTCTCCTACGAGCAGTACTTC.

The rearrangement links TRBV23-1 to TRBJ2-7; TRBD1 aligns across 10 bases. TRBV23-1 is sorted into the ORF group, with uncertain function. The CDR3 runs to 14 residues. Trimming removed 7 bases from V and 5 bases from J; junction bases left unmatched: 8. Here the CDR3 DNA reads TGCGCCAGCACCCGAGACAGGGGGCTCAACGAGCAGTACTTC. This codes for CASTRDRGLNEQYF.

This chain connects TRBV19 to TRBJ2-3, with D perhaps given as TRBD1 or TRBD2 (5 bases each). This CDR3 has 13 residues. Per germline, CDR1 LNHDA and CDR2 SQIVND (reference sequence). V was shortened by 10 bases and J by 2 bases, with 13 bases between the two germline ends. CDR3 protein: CATMGPNTDTQYF. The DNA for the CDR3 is TGTGCCACCATGGGACCAAACACAGATACGCAGTATTTT.

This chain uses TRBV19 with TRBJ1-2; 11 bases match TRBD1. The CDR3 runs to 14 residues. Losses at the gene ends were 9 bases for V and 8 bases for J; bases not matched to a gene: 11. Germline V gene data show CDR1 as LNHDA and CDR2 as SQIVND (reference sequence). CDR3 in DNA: TGTGCCAGCGCCCCGGGACAGGGGGTGGGAGGCTACACCTTC. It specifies CASAPGQGVGGYTF.

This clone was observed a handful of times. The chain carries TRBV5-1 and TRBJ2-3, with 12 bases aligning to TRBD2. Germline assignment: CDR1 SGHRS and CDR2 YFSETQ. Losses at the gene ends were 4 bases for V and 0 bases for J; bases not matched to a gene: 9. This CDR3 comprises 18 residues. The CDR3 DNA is TGCGCCAGCAGCCCCGGGACTAGCGGGTCTCCTAGCACAGATACGCAGTATTTT. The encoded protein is CASSPGTSGSPSTDTQYF.

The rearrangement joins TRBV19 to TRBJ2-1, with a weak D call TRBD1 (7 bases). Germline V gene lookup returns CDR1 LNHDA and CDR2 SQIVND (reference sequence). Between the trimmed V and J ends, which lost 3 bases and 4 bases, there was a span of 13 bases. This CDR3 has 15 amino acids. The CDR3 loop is CASSIGGGHYNEQFF. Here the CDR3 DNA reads TGTGCCAGTAGTATTGGAGGGGGCCATTACAATGAGCAGTTCTTC.

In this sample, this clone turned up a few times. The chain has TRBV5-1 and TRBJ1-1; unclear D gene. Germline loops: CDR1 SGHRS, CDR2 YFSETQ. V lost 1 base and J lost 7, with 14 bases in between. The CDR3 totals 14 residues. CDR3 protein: CASSLPGEWDEAFF. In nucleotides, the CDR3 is TGCGCCAGCAGCTTGCCGGGAGAGTGGGATGAAGCTTTCTTT.

The CDR3 protein is CASSIDIRYGYTF. In nucleotides, the CDR3 is TGTGCCAGTAGTATAGATATCCGCTATGGCTACACCTTC. The chain employs TRBV19 and TRBJ1-2, with no clear D. There are 13 residues in the CDR3. Germline assignment: CDR1 LNHDA and CDR2 SQIVND (reference sequence). V was shortened by 0 bases and J by 4 bases, with 6 bases between the two germline ends.

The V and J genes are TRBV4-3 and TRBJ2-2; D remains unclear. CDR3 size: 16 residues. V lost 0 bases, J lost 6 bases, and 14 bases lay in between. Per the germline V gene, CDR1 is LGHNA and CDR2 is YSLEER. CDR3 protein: CASSQDFTRGPGELFF. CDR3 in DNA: TGCGCCAGCAGCCAAGATTTCACCCGCGGCCCCGGGGAGCTGTTTTTT.

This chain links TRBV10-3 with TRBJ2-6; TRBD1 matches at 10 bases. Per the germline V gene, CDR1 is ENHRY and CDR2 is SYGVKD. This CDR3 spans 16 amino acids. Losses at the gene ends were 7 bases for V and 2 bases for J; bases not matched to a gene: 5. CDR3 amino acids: CAINAGQGAGANVLTF. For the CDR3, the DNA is TGTGCCATCAACGCCGGACAGGGGGCTGGGGCCAACGTCCTGACTTTC.

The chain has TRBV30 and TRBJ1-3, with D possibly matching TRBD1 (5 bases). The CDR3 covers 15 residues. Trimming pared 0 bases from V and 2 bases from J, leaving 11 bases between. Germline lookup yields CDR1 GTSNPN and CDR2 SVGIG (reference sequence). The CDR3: CAWSVRKGAGNTIYF. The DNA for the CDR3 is TGTGCCTGGAGTGTACGGAAAGGGGCTGGAAACACCATATATTTT.